The T cell receptor beta chain under discussion was sequenced for a study of STAT3 mutations in large granular lymphocyte leukemia (dated by TCRdb to between 2017 and 2020). Regarding the study in general: About half of the T-LGLL patients who underwent longitudinal sequencing carried canonical activating STAT3 mutations. From an initial cohort of around 220 LGL patients, under 20 representative T-LGLL cases were picked for longitudinal TCRbeta and STAT3 sequencing. Patients with T-cell large granular lymphocyte leukemia underwent serial deep sequencing of TCRbeta CDR3 and STAT3 to reconstruct clonal hierarchy and dynamics. Over half of the T-LGLL patients were given one or more immunosuppressive therapy regimens, and more than 30% of those treated had a hematologic response. Patients were sequenced at over 3 time points on average, with the number of samplings per patient ranging from 2 to 8. As controls within the study, a couple of patients with natural killer LGL leukemia were also sequenced longitudinally.

As concerns this clone: Which antigen it targets is not known. Nothing much larger sits one base from this clone, and base qualities are not available.

Overall study outcomes, separate from this receptor: All T-LGLL patients had at least one immunodominant TCRbeta clonotype, and roughly half had multiple immunodominant subclonotypes. In about 30% of the 18 patients, TCR clonotype switching occurred after therapy, and every newly emerging clone was STAT3 wild type. Variable intervals between samplings and differing treatment regimens complicated linking therapy response to changes in TCR clonal burden. Because no samples were available when a clone first appeared, clonal expansion was inferred from samplings taken at other points. Persisting codominant clonotypes in some patients meant a small but highly pathogenic clone may have been missed. Several patients had a dominant TCR clone burden greater than the STAT3 mutant burden, which suggests that the STAT3 mutation arose secondarily within a clone that had already expanded.

An Illumina MiSeq was used to sequence the TCRbeta libraries, yielding an average of about 40,000 productive templates per sample. Multiplex PCR amplification was used to generate TCRbeta CDR3 libraries with the immunoSEQ assay. In the authors' own workflow: Following a previously defined approach, repertoire diversity was calculated, and values close to 0 point to extremely monoclonal samples. TCRdb's version of the immuneACCESS table is confined to in-frame rearrangements and falls short of the full clone set. An unresolved V gene accounts for under half of the shortfall where checked; the remainder is of unknown origin. V, J and clone size are taken as reported in that table, and D and trimming were inferred from the DNA itself. The sample has around 39,000 clones on record, approximately 91% of them singletons. Roughly 0.4% of the sample is in the top ten clones. Measured from the cysteine to the phenylalanine, the CDR3 is 16 residues long. Kept here is only the CDR3 DNA, which spans 48 bases and is read in frame from base 1. The germline V gene (reference sequence) provides CDR1 MNHEY and CDR2 SMNVEV. Relative to germline, V is 5 bases shorter and J is 0 bases shorter, with 14 bases between their ends.

DNA was extracted from blood mononuclear cells, with the same DNA used for both TCR and STAT3 sequencing. The receptor was isolated from a human donor with T large granular lymphocyte leukemia. Some clones in this sample may be carry-over from other donors' samples. Material for sequencing was PBMCs. Rearrangement joined TRBV27 to TRBJ2-1; the D gene cannot be resolved reliably. The DNA reads as follows: TGTGCCAGCAGTACGACTCAATCGAGCTCCTACAATGAGCAGTTCTTC. It is translated as CASSTTQSSSYNEQFF.